One TCR beta chain is described in this entry. In germline, CDR1 is KGHSH, CDR2 LQKENI. CDR3 length: 14 amino acids. Unmatched junction bases numbered 3, after V lost 3 bases and J lost 2 bases. PCR employed 60 Vbeta and 13 Jbeta primers. Repertoires were generated with immunoSEQ multiplex PCR, while TCRdb's copy carries only in-frame clones and drops some. Here the sample spans around 200,000 clones, around 83% being singletons. The sample belongs to a study of cytomegalovirus exposure and HLA in healthy donors. The rearrangement joins TRBV18 to TRBJ1-1; 7 bases are a match to TRBD1. The sequence was obtained from a girl aged 10 to 17 in good health and CMV-seronegative. The source material was PBMCs. CDR3 amino acids: CASSPGTVNTEAFF. In nucleotides, the CDR3 is TGTGCCAGCTCACCTGGGACAGTTAACACTGAAGCTTTCTTT.